A selection of T cell receptor beta chains follows, all from one sample in a study of metastatic and nonmetastatic thyroid tumors. TCRdb re-called the PCR reads with MiXCR. The profile shows about 9,100 clones, 22% of them singletons. Sequences were obtained from adjacent normal tissue. The receptors shown here come from a female donor with papillary thyroid cancer or a benign thyroid nodule (not recorded which). Some clones in this sample may be carry-over from other donors' samples. The CDR3 runs from the conserved cysteine through the conserved F or W. A D gene is named only where the DNA matches it firmly. Where a row states a size, it is once, few, many or the class of an expanded clone; other rows omit it.

v_gene	d_gene	abundance	j_gene	CDR3aa	CDR3nt
TRBV5-6	TRBD2	many	TRBJ2-3	CASSLPSGGADTQYF	TGTGCCAGCAGCTTGCCTAGCGGGGGGGCAGATACGCAGTATTTT
TRBV12-3/TRBV12-4	TRBD1	few	TRBJ2-7	CASSDRGPEYEQYF	TGTGCCAGCAGTGACAGGGGTCCGGAGTACGAGCAGTACTTC
TRBV20-1	TRBD2	NA	TRBJ2-6	CSATIAGGMGGANVLTF	TGCAGTGCAACTATAGCGGGCGGAATGGGAGGGGCCAACGTCCTGACTTTC
TRBV20-1	TRBD2	NA	TRBJ2-7	CSARGVLSGGPYEQYF	TGCAGTGCTAGAGGAGTCCTCTCGGGGGGACCCTACGAGCAGTACTTC
TRBV10-1	NA	NA	TRBJ2-3	CASSGLLGQDTQYF	TGCGCCAGCAGTGGTCTCCTGGGGCAGGATACTCAGTATTTT
TRBV28	NA	once	TRBJ1-1	CASSFGQTPGGAEAFF	TGTGCCAGCAGTTTCGGACAGACCCCTGGGGGCGCTGAAGCTTTCTTT
TRBV2	NA	medium-sized	TRBJ2-7	CASTQDFFPSYEQYF	TGTGCCAGCACCCAGGACTTTTTTCCCTCCTACGAGCAGTACTTC
TRBV27	NA	NA	TRBJ1-2	CASSSVQRYGYTF	TGTGCCAGCAGTTCCGTACAGAGGTATGGCTATACCTTC
TRBV6-1	TRBD1	medium-sized	TRBJ1-4	CASRPQGGEKLFF	TGTGCCAGCAGACCGCAGGGGGGGGAAAAACTGTTTTTT
TRBV7-6	NA	many	TRBJ2-7	CASSFGNPTAEQYF	TGTGCCAGCAGCTTCGGGAATCCTACTGCCGAGCAGTACTTC
TRBV4-1	NA	many	TRBJ2-1	CASSPVHNEQFF	TGCGCCAGCAGCCCGGTTCACAATGAGCAGTTCTTC
TRBV28	NA	medium-sized	TRBJ1-3	CASRNGGGTGSGNTIYF	TGTGCCAGCAGAAATGGAGGTGGCACAGGCTCTGGAAACACCATATATTTT
TRBV5-6	NA	many	TRBJ1-5	CASSRKAGTQPQHF	TGTGCCAGCAGCCGGAAGGCAGGGACTCAGCCCCAGCATTTT
TRBV2	NA	NA	TRBJ2-2	CVSSARTADETGELFF	TGTGTCAGCAGCGCACGTACAGCGGATGAAACCGGTGAGCTGTTTTTT
TRBV20-1	NA	NA	TRBJ2-1	CSAYHGSGGGTGQFF	TGCAGTGCTTACCATGGGTCCGGGGGTGGTACCGGGCAGTTCTTC
TRBV12-3/TRBV12-4	NA	medium-sized	TRBJ1-3	CASSPGPSSGNTIYF	TGTGCCAGCAGTCCTGGACCCAGCTCTGGAAACACCATATATTTT
TRBV4-3	NA	many	TRBJ2-5	CASSQAPAHF	TGCGCCAGCAGCCAAGCCCCTGCCCACTTC
TRBV3-1	NA	many	TRBJ2-5	CASSPSGETQYF	TGTGCCAGCAGCCCCTCCGGGGAGACCCAGTACTTC
TRBV18	NA	many	TRBJ1-2	CASSLGPGYGYTF	TGTGCCAGCTCCCTAGGACCGGGATATGGCTACACCTTC
TRBV3-1	NA	NA	TRBJ1-2	CASSQGLGAVGYTF	TGTGCCAGCAGCCAAGGGTTGGGGGCCGTAGGCTACACCTTC
TRBV28	TRBD1	NA	TRBJ1-5	CASSFRGQVYQPQHF	TGTGCCAGCAGTTTTCGGGGACAGGTATATCAGCCCCAGCATTTT
TRBV4-2	TRBD2	many	TRBJ2-3	CASSQESGGGAAVDTQYF	TGTGCCAGCAGCCAAGAGTCGGGCGGGGGGGCCGCGGTAGATACGCAGTATTTT
TRBV5-1	TRBD2	many	TRBJ2-1	CASRASPSGSRNEQFF	TGCGCCAGCAGGGCTTCTCCTAGCGGGAGTAGGAATGAGCAGTTCTTC
TRBV4-1	NA	many	TRBJ1-2	CASSQDATTNYGYTF	TGCGCCAGCAGCCAAGATGCAACAACTAACTATGGCTACACCTTC
TRBV7-2	NA	medium-sized	TRBJ2-3	CASSLDAGPQYF	TGTGCCAGCAGCTTAGATGCGGGGCCGCAGTATTTT
TRBV12-3/TRBV12-4	NA	medium-sized	TRBJ2-5	CASSFRAVQETQYF	TGTGCCAGCAGTTTTAGGGCAGTCCAAGAGACCCAGTACTTC
TRBV11-2	TRBD1	NA	TRBJ2-7	CASSYRGREQYF	TGTGCCAGCAGCTACAGGGGGCGTGAGCAGTACTTC
TRBV28	NA	NA	TRBJ1-6	CASSRGWRVVRDSPLHF	TGTGCCAGCAGTCGTGGGTGGCGGGTGGTCCGGGATTCACCCCTCCACTTT
TRBV20-1	NA	NA	TRBJ2-7	CSARRGNKVEQYF	TGCAGTGCTCGGAGAGGGAATAAAGTAGAGCAGTACTTC
TRBV6-1	NA	few	TRBJ2-7	CASSVTGTTTALYEQYF	TGTGCCAGCAGTGTGACCGGGACGACTACTGCCCTCTACGAGCAGTACTTC
TRBV20-1	NA	few	TRBJ1-1	CSARDGQRVSNEAFF	TGCAGTGCTAGAGATGGGCAAAGGGTATCCAATGAGGCTTTCTTT
TRBV11-3	NA	many	TRBJ2-2	CASSSSNTGELFF	TGTGCCAGCAGCTCAAGTAACACCGGGGAGCTGTTTTTT
TRBV29-1	TRBD1	many	TRBJ2-5	CSIGTGDLETQYF	TGCAGCATCGGGACAGGGGATTTGGAGACCCAGTACTTC
TRBV6-2/TRBV6-3	NA	medium-sized	TRBJ2-7	CASRTTGFEQYF	TGTGCCAGCAGAACTACAGGGTTCGAGCAGTACTTC
TRBV10-3	NA	NA	TRBJ1-2	CAISGSPGYGYTF	TGTGCCATCAGTGGGTCGCCCGGCTATGGCTACACCTTC
TRBV19	TRBD1	medium-sized	TRBJ2-7	CASSYGQGGSYEQYF	TGTGCCAGTAGTTACGGACAGGGTGGATCCTACGAGCAGTACTTC
TRBV15	NA	medium-sized	TRBJ1-5	CATSRDRDWNQPQHF	TGTGCCACCAGCAGAGATAGGGATTGGAATCAGCCCCAGCATTTT
TRBV11-2	TRBD1	NA	TRBJ2-1	CASSLGGQTFNEQFF	TGTGCCAGCAGCTTAGGGGGACAGACTTTCAATGAGCAGTTCTTC
TRBV20-1	TRBD2	NA	TRBJ2-2	CSASLTSGRAGELFF	TGCAGTGCTAGCCTGACTAGCGGGAGGGCCGGGGAGCTGTTTTTT
TRBV6-2/TRBV6-3	NA	medium-sized	TRBJ2-5	CASRSLVRETQYF	TGTGCCAGCAGATCACTAGTGCGAGAGACCCAGTACTTC
TRBV27	TRBD1	NA	TRBJ1-1	CASSSAPGQGHTEAFF	TGTGCCAGCAGTTCAGCTCCGGGACAGGGTCACACTGAAGCTTTCTTT